The 25 T cell receptor beta chains reported below all come from one sample, sequenced in a study of blood T cell repertoires in COVID-19. The table came from immunoSEQ multiplex PCR; TCRdb's copy has only in-frame clones and leaves some out. Of 65,000 or so clones listed, around four fifths are singletons. Specimen: peripheral blood. The receptors originated from a woman between 45 and 65 years old with active or convalescent COVID-19.

The chain joins TRBV11-2 to TRBJ1-1; D unclear. V dropped 0 bases and J dropped 0 bases, with 11 bases sitting between them. The germline V gene encodes CDR1 SGHAT and CDR2 FQNNGV. The CDR3 loop spans 16 amino acids. The CDR3 here is CASSLDPGRVNTEAFF. The CDR3 nucleotides read TGTGCCAGCAGCTTAGACCCGGGAAGGGTGAACACTGAAGCTTTCTTT.

This clone was picked up a small number of times. The chain recombines TRBV9 with TRBJ1-2; TRBD1 matches 9 bases. Germline CDR1 SGDLS, CDR2 YYNGEE. Trimming cost V 3 bases and J 8 bases; bases outside gene matches: 5. The CDR3 extends over 13 amino acids. The CDR3, as DNA: TGTGCCAGCAGCGCGGGACAGGGTGAAGGCTACACCTTC. It yields the protein CASSAGQGEGYTF. The full variable domain, rest sourced from reference TRBV9 and TRBJ1-2, is DSGVTQTPKHLITATGQRVTLRCSPRSGDLSVYWYQQSLDQGLQFLIQYYNGEERAKGNILERFSAQQFPDLHSELNLSSLELGDSALYFCASSAGQGEGYTFGSGTRLTVV.

The chain couples TRBV10-3 to TRBJ1-6, with TRBD1 as a possible D gene (5 bases). The ends were cut back, 2 bases at V and 0 bases at J, with 8 bases in the middle. The CDR3 has 16 residues. Germline CDR1 ENHRY, CDR2 SYGVKD. CDR3 sequence: CAISERQSSYNSPLHF. The CDR3 DNA reads as TGTGCCATCAGTGAGCGACAGAGCTCCTATAATTCACCCCTCCACTTT.

V is TRBV4-3 and J is TRBJ1-2; 8 bases agree with TRBD1. The germline V gene has CDR1 LGHNA and CDR2 YSLEER. The ends lost 0 bases at V and 3 bases at J; junction bases unmatched: 9. This CDR3 is built from 17 residues. The CDR3 DNA reads TGCGCCAGCAGCCAAGATCTAAGGACAGGGTCGGACTATGGCTACACCTTC. Translated, it gives CASSQDLRTGSDYGYTF.

This chain uses TRBV5-5 with TRBJ2-1, with TRBD1 as a possible D gene (6 bases). In germline, CDR1 is SGHKS, CDR2 YYEKEE (reference sequence). V was trimmed by 4 bases and J by 0 bases, leaving 8 bases between them. The CDR3 totals 14 residues. CDR3 DNA: TGTGCCAGCAGCGTAGGGGGCTCCTACAATGAGCAGTTCTTC. This sequence encodes CASSVGGSYNEQFF.

V and J are TRBV12-5 and TRBJ1-6; D is unclear. Per the germline V gene, CDR1 is LGHNT and CDR2 is FRNRAP. V gave up 4 bases and J gave up 9 bases, with 16 bases separating them. The CDR3 length is 15 residues. The CDR3 loop is CASGSVIGVSSPLHF. The CDR3 bases are TGTGCTAGTGGTTCCGTGATTGGAGTCAGTTCACCCCTCCACTTT.

CDR3 protein: CASSSLAGGADTQYF. The CDR3 bases are TGTGCCAGCAGCTCACTAGCGGGAGGGGCAGATACGCAGTATTTT. The chain uses TRBV5-4 and TRBJ2-3, with 13 bases fitting TRBD2. From germline, CDR1 is SGHNT and CDR2 YYREEE (reference sequence). The length of the CDR3 is 15 residues. The V segment lost 3 bases and the J segment 4 bases; nucleotides outside the gene matches: 2. The full variable domain, rest sourced from reference TRBV5-4 and TRBJ2-3, is ETGVTQSPTHLIKTRGQQVTLRCSSQSGHNTVSWYQQALGQGPQFIFQYYREEENGRGNFPPRFSGLQFPNYSSELNVNALELDDSALYLCASSSLAGGADTQYFGPGTRLTVL.

The rearrangement links TRBV2 to TRBJ1-4; perhaps TRBD1 as D (5 bases). Between the trimmed V and J ends, which lost 6 bases and 0 bases, there was a span of 11 bases. This CDR3 has 15 amino acids. In germline, CDR1 is SNHLY, CDR2 FYNNEI. The CDR3 bases are TGTGCCAGCAGACTGATGACAGCAACTAATGAAAAACTGTTTTTT. It codes for CASRLMTATNEKLFF.

This clone was seen more than once but under ten times. This chain joins TRBV2 and TRBJ2-1, with 10 bases that match TRBD2. In germline, CDR1 is SNHLY, CDR2 FYNNEI. Unmatched junction bases numbered 3, after V lost 5 bases and J lost 5 bases. This CDR3 spans 14 amino acids. The CDR3 nucleotides read TGTGCCAGCAGTTGGACTAGCGGAGACAATGAGCAGTTCTTC. This codes for CASSWTSGDNEQFF.

The rearrangement links TRBV19 to TRBJ2-7, with a tentative D call TRBD1 (5 bases). Trimming took off 5 bases at V and 1 base at J, with 12 bases between the two ends. Germline V gene data show CDR1 as LNHDA and CDR2 as SQIVND (reference sequence). This CDR3 region has 14 residues. The CDR3 here is CASSPTRGSYEQYF. The DNA for the CDR3 is TGTGCCAGTAGTCCCACAAGGGGATCCTACGAGCAGTACTTC.

The chain has TRBV5-1 and TRBJ1-6, with 10 nucleotides matching TRBD1. The CDR3 runs 16 residues. J gave up 7 bases and V 1 base, and 5 bases lay outside the gene matches. Per germline, CDR1 SGHRS and CDR2 YFSETQ. CDR3 region: CASSLPDRGVNSPLHF. In DNA form, the CDR3 reads TGCGCCAGCAGCTTGCCGGACAGGGGGGTAAATTCACCCCTCCACTTT.

The chain joins TRBV27 to TRBJ1-2, with D possibly being TRBD1 (5 bases). Germline V lookup: CDR1 MNHEY, CDR2 SMNVEV (reference sequence). The CDR3 is made up of 11 amino acids. Trimming took off 8 bases at V and 6 bases at J, with 10 bases between the two ends. In nucleotides, the CDR3 is TGTGCCAGCGCGGGGGGTAATGGCTACACCTTC. Translation: CASAGGNGYTF.

This chain connects TRBV4-2 to TRBJ1-5, with a weak D call TRBD1 (5 bases). This CDR3 region has 15 residues. CDR1 LGHNA and CDR2 YNFKEQ come from the germline V gene. V lost 4 bases to trimming and J lost 6 bases, with 16 bases between them. The CDR3 nucleotides read TGTGCCAGCAGCCGAGCCGCAGGGAAGGGTCAGCCCCAGCATTTT. Translating it yields CASSRAAGKGQPQHF.

CDR3 nucleotide sequence: TGTGCCAGCTCACCCGGAGCGAACACCGGGGAGCTGTTTTTT. Amino acid sequence: CASSPGANTGELFF. This chain connects TRBV18 to TRBJ2-2; unclear D gene. CDR1 and CDR2 (germline): KGHSH, LQKENI. The CDR3 has 14 residues. V gave up 3 bases and J gave up 0 bases, with 5 bases separating them.

This rearrangement joins TRBV18 to TRBJ2-2, with D possibly TRBD2 on 6 matching bases. Germline assignment: CDR1 KGHSH and CDR2 LQKENI. Trimming removed 1 base at V and 4 bases at J, with 10 bases between. The CDR3 consists of 15 residues. In DNA, the CDR3 is TGTGCCAGCTCACCACTTTTTAGCGGCACCGGGGAGCTGTTTTTT. Protein product: CASSPLFSGTGELFF.

The rearrangement uses TRBV11-2 and TRBJ2-2, with 8 positions matching TRBD2. CDR3 length: 16 amino acids. The junction had 4 bases not matched to a gene; V was cut back by 3 bases and J by 1 base. Germline CDR1 reads SGHAT; CDR2 reads FQNNGV. CDR3 in amino acids: CASSFSGGRNTGELFF. In DNA, the CDR3 is TGTGCCAGCAGCTTCTCGGGGGGGCGGAACACCGGGGAGCTGTTTTTT.

V is TRBV29-1 and J is TRBJ2-1; 13 bases are a match to TRBD2. V was clipped by 8 bases and J by 0 bases; unmatched bases: 10. CDR3 length: 17 residues. The germline gives CDR1 SQVTM, CDR2 ANQGSEA. The CDR3: CSSRTSGSNNSYNEQFF. The CDR3 nucleotides are TGCAGCTCTCGGACTAGCGGGAGCAACAACTCCTACAATGAGCAGTTCTTC.

This clone was seen a handful of times. J is TRBJ1-1 and V is TRBV27; D is possibly TRBD1 (6 bases). CDR1 MNHEY and CDR2 SMNVEV come from the germline V gene (reference sequence). CDR3 length equals 13 residues. V shed 4 bases and J shed 4 bases, with 10 bases lying between them. CDR3 protein: CASSSGQTTEAFF. CDR3 sequence (DNA): TGTGCCAGCAGTTCCGGACAGACCACTGAAGCTTTCTTT.

This clone has just one count. The chain employs TRBV7-8 and TRBJ2-2; a weak D match, TRBD2 (6 bases). Germline assignment: CDR1 SGHVS and CDR2 FQNEAQ. The CDR3 is 14 amino acids. V was pared by 0 bases and J by 4 bases, with 6 bases between. The CDR3 protein is CASSLAGLTGELFF. DNA of the CDR3: TGTGCCAGCAGCTTAGCGGGACTCACCGGGGAGCTGTTTTTT.

This clone was detected ten times or more. The chain recombines TRBV27 with TRBJ2-7; 9 positions agree with TRBD1. CDR3 length: 17 amino acids. CDR1 MNHEY and CDR2 SMNVEV come from the germline V gene (reference sequence). The ends lost 5 bases at V and 2 bases at J; junction bases unmatched: 13. The CDR3 DNA sequence: TGTGCCAGCAGTCACAGGGGGCGGCGCGGGGCGACCTACGAGCAGTACTTC. Translating it yields CASSHRGRRGATYEQYF.

The DNA of the CDR3 is TGTGCCAGCAGCTTAGGGCAGAAGGGGTGGGGGCAGTACTTC. It encodes CASSLGQKGWGQYF. The rearrangement joins TRBV11-2 to TRBJ2-7; D might be TRBD1 (5 bases). The CDR3 consists of 14 residues. Germline values: CDR1 SGHAT, CDR2 FQNNGV. The V and J ends lost 1 base and 9 bases respectively, with 16 bases between them.

This rearrangement joins TRBV4-1 to TRBJ2-1, with 7 nucleotides matching TRBD2. CDR3 size: 16 residues. Germline assignment: CDR1 MGHRA and CDR2 YSYEKL. With 0 bases clipped from V and 7 bases from J, the junction kept 9 bases outside the gene matches. DNA of the CDR3: TGCGCCAGCAGCCAAGATAGGGCTAGCGGAGGGAATGAGCAGTTCTTC. Translation: CASSQDRASGGNEQFF.

The chain employs TRBV19 and TRBJ2-5, with D maybe TRBD2 (6 bases). The CDR3 sequence is 12 residues long. Deletions cut 9 bases from V and 5 bases from J, with 13 bases between. Germline CDR1 and CDR2: LNHDA and SQIVND (reference sequence). The CDR3: CASGTFRETQYF. In nucleotides, the CDR3 is TGTGCCAGCGGGACTTTCCGGGAGACCCAGTACTTC.

The chain employs TRBV30 and TRBJ2-5; 7 positions match TRBD2. The V gene end was trimmed by 4 bases and the J gene end by 5 bases; junction bases not matched to a gene: 10. In germline, CDR1 is GTSNPN, CDR2 SVGIG (reference sequence). The CDR3 length is 14 residues. The CDR3 sequence: CAWTTGREGETQYF. The CDR3 DNA is TGTGCCTGGACGACGGGGAGGGAGGGGGAGACCCAGTACTTC. Based on the CDR3 plus reference TRBV30 and TRBJ2-5, the full variable domain is SQTIHQWPATLVQPVGSPLSLECTVEGTSNPNLYWYRQAAGRGLQLLFYSVGIGQISSEVPQNLSASRPQDRQFILSSKKLLLSDSGFYLCAWTTGREGETQYFGPGTRLLVL.

The rearrangement uses TRBV24-1 and TRBJ2-3; 8 bases line up with TRBD1. Germline V CDR1 and CDR2: KGHDR, SFDVKD. The junction had 9 bases not matched to a gene; V was cut back by 5 bases and J by 6 bases. The CDR3 sequence is 15 residues long. CDR3 region: CATSAQWDRRDTQYF. The CDR3 DNA reads TGTGCCACCAGTGCCCAGTGGGACAGGAGGGATACGCAGTATTTT.